This T cell receptor (beta chain) was retrieved from a study of monozygotic twins with inflammatory bowel disease (dated by TCRdb to between 2018 and 2020). Looking at the study overall: In total, 28 monozygotic twin pairs made up the full study: 19 Danish pairs, all IBD-discordant, plus nine German pairs, of which four were IBD-concordant and five were IBD-discordant. Disease-associated traits were sought mainly through comparisons between IBD patients and their genetically identical healthy co-twins within discordant pairs. Each individual had, on average, about 151 000 unique TCRalpha sequences and 181 000 unique TCRbeta sequences available for analysis.

From each donor, an approximately 2.5 ml peripheral blood sample was drawn into PAXgene tubes and stored at -80 degrees C. Total RNA was isolated from whole blood with the PAXgene blood miRNA kit on an automated QIAcube, without T cell sorting. Deep TCRalpha and TCRbeta repertoire profiling with unique molecular barcoding was performed on peripheral blood of monozygotic twin pairs concordant or discordant for inflammatory bowel disease. Smoking habits were recorded for all twin pairs, with individuals classified as current, former or never smokers. The library was generated by 5' RACE. Each TCR library was prepared from 3,500 to 4,500 ng of total RNA. For each sample, cDNA was synthesized in eight separate reactions using SMARTScribe reverse transcriptase. During cDNA synthesis, template switching was used to introduce unique molecular identifiers that contained a 6-nucleotide sample barcode. TCRalpha and TCRbeta cDNA was amplified in two nested PCRs of 16 and 9 cycles, and bead purification was carried out after each PCR. Before amplification, the cDNA was treated with uracil DNA-glycosylase and purified using the QIAquick PCR purification kit. In the second PCR, Illumina TruSeq-compatible adapters and sample-specific barcodes were added. Library quality and concentration were checked on TapeStation and Qubit, and libraries were pooled at around 5 ng each. Sequencing of pooled libraries was carried out on an Illumina HiSeq2500 single-index Rapid Run using 2 x 100 bp reads and custom sequencing primers. Regarding the original processing steps: PCR and sequencing errors were corrected by UMI-based consensus assembly using MiGEC version 1.2.6. V(D)J alignment, clonotype assembly and CDR3 extraction were performed with MiXCR version 2.1.1. To normalise gene usage, clonotype sharing and MAIT/NKT TCR abundance, the analysis used the top 1000, 10 000 and 20 000 clonotypes per sample. After downsampling to 27 000 UMIs, diversity was calculated as the inverse Simpson index using the vegan R package. Paired Mann-Whitney U tests were applied to discordant twin pairs, with Benjamini-Hochberg correction for multiple testing. With the reads reprocessed by TCRdb, a single entry stands for each CDR3 protein sequence and no DNA is reported. The V and J calls were determined by TCRdb, not by the authors. The sample table includes around 400,000 distinct CDR3 sequences. The ten largest clones add up to under 3% of the sample.

The study at large found these results: Concordant and discordant twins showed no difference in repertoire similarity, possibly because of limited statistical power. No single strong signal or clonotype linked to IBD turned up in the results, so the idea that one exists was not supported. Different T cell subtypes could not be distinguished in the analysis. Background noise and inter-individual variability may have been introduced into the repertoires by the differing immunosuppressive treatments among patients. Fewer clonotypes were shared with other individuals by IBD patients than by healthy twins, most markedly in patients showing signs of disease activity. Measured by the inverse Simpson index, TCRbeta repertoire diversity was lower in IBD patients than in their healthy co-twins.

Details on this clonotype: Its antigen is not yet known.

The germline V gene specifies SGHRS as CDR1 and YFSETQ as CDR2. Spanning cysteine to phenylalanine, the CDR3 consists of 13 amino acids. DNA is not recorded here. The TCR comes from a human donor with ulcerative colitis or Crohn's disease, or a healthy co-twin of an affected twin (not recorded which). Sequencing input: blood. The receptor chain draws on TRBV5-1 and TRBJ1-1. The CDR3: CATKRSISTEAFF. With the rest looked up from the reference TRBV5-1 and TRBJ1-1 genes rather than sequenced, the full variable domain is KAGVTQTPRYLIKTRGQQVTLSCSPISGHRSVSWYQQTPGQGLQFLFEYFSETQRNKGNFPGRFSGRQFSNSRSEMNVSTLELGDSALYLCATKRSISTEAFFGQGTRLTVV.